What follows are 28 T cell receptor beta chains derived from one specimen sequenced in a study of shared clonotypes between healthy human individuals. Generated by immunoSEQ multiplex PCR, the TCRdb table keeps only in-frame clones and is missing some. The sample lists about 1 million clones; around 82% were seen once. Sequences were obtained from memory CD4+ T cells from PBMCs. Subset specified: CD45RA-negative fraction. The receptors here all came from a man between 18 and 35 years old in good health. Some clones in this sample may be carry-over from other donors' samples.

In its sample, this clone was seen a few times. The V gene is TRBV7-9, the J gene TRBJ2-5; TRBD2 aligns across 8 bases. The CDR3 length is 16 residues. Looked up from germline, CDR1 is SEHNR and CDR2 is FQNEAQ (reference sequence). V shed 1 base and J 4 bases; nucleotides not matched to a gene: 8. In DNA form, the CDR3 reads TGTGCCAGCAGCTTAGTTCGCGGGAGGCTGGGAGAGACCCAGTACTTC. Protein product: CASSLVRGRLGETQYF.

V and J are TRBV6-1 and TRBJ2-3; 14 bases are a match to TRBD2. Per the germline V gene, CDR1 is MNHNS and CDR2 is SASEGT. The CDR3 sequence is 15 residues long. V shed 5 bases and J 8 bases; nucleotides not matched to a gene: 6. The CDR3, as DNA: TGTGCCAGCAGTCCGACTAGCGGGAGGGAAGGTACGCAGTATTTT. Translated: CASSPTSGREGTQYF.

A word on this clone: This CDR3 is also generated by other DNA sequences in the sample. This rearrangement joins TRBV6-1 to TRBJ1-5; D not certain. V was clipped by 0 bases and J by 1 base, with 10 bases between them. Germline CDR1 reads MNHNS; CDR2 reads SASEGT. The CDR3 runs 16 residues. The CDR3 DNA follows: TGTGCCAGCAGTGAAGCGCCTGGGTTGAGCAATCAGCCCCAGCATTTT. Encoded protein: CASSEAPGLSNQPQHF.

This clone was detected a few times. CDR3 sequence (DNA): TGTGCCAGCAGCGAATTACAGGGTGGTGACACTGAAGCTTTCTTT. It translates to CASSELQGGDTEAFF. The chain carries TRBV5-4 and TRBJ1-1; D is possibly TRBD1 (6 bases). The germline gives CDR1 SGHNT, CDR2 YYREEE (reference sequence). This CDR3 has 15 amino acids. V dropped 4 bases and J dropped 3 bases, with 16 bases sitting between them. The variable domain in full, completed from reference TRBV5-4 and TRBJ1-1, reads ETGVTQSPTHLIKTRGQQVTLRCSSQSGHNTVSWYQQALGQGPQFIFQYYREEENGRGNFPPRFSGLQFPNYSSELNVNALELDDSALYLCASSELQGGDTEAFFGQGTRLTVV.

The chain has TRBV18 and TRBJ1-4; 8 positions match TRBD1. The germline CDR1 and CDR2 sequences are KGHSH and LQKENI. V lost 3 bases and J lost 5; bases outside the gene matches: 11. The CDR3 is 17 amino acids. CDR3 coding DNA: TGTGCCAGCTCACCCCTGGACAGGGTGGAGGCCAATGAAAAACTGTTTTTT. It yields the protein CASSPLDRVEANEKLFF.

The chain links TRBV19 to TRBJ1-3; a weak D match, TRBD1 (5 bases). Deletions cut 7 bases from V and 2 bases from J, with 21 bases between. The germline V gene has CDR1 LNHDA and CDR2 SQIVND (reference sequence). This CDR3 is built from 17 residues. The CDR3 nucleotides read TGTGCCAGTACCTCTTCGGGCAGGGAGGTTCCTGGAAACACCATATATTTT. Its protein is CASTSSGREVPGNTIYF.

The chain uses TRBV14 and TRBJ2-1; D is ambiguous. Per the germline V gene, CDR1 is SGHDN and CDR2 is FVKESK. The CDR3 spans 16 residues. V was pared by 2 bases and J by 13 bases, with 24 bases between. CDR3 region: CASSQFSWLERKGQFF. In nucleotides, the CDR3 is TGTGCCAGCAGCCAATTCAGCTGGCTTGAACGGAAAGGACAGTTCTTC.

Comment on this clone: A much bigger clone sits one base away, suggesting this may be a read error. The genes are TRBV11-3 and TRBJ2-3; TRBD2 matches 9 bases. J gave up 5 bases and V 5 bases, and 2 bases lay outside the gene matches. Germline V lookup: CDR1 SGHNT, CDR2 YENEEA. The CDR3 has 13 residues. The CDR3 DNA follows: TGTGCCAGCAGCCAGACTAGCGGAGATACGCAGTATTTT. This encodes CASSQTSGDTQYF.

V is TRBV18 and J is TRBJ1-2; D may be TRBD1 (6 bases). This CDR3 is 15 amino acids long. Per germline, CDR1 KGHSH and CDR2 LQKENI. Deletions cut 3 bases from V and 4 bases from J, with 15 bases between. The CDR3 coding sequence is TGTGCCAGCTCACCTTCGGGACAAGACCTCTATGGCTACACCTTC. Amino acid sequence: CASSPSGQDLYGYTF. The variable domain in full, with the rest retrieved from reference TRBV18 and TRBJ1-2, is NAGVMQNPRHLVRRRGQEARLRCSPMKGHSHVYWYRQLPEEGLKFMVYLQKENIIDESGMPKERFSAEFPKEGPSILRIQQVVRGDSAAYFCASSPSGQDLYGYTFGSGTRLTVV.

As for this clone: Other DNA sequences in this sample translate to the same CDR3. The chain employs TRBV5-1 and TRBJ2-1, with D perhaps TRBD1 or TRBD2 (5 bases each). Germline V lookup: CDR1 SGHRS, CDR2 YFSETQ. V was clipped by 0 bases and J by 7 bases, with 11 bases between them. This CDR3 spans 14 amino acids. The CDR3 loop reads CASSLVAGGNEQFF. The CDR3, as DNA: TGCGCCAGCAGCTTGGTGGCTGGGGGTAATGAGCAGTTCTTC.

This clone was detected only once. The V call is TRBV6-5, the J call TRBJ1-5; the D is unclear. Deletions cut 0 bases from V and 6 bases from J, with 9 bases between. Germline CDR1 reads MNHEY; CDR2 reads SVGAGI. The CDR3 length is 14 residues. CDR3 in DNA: TGTGCCAGCAGTTACTCCTTTTTGGGTCAGCCCCAGCATTTT. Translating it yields CASSYSFLGQPQHF.

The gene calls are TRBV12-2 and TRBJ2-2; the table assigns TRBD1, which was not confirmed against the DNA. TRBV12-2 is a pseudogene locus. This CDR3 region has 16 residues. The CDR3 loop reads CASRLSWGPNTGELFF. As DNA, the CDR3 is TGTGCAAGTCGCCTTTCTTGGGGGCCTAACACCGGGGAGCTGTTTTTT.

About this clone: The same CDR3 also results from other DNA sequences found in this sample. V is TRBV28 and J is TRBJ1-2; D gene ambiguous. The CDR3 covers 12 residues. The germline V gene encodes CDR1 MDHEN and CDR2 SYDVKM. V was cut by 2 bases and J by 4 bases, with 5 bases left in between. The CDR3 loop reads CASSLRTYGYTF. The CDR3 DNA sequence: TGTGCCAGCAGTTTACGCACCTATGGCTACACCTTC.

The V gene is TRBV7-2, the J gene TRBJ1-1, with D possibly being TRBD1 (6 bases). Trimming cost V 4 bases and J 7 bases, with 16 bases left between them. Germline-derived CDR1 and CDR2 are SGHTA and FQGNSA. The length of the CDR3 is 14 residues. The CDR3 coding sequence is TGTGCCAGCAGCTCATATGGACAGCAGGGTGAAGCTTTCTTT. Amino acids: CASSSYGQQGEAFF. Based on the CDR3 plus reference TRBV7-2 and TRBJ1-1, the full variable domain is GAGVSQSPSNKVTEKGKDVELRCDPISGHTALYWYRQSLGQGLEFLIYFQGNSAPDKSGLPSDRFSAERTGGSVSTLTIQRTQQEDSAVYLCASSSYGQQGEAFFGQGTRLTVV.

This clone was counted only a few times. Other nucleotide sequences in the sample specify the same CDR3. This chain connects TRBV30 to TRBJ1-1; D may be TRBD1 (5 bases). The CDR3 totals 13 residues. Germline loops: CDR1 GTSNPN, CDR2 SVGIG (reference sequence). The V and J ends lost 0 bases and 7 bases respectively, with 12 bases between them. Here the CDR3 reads CAWSVRRDSEAFF. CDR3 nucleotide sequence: TGTGCCTGGAGTGTACGCCGTGACAGTGAAGCTTTCTTT.

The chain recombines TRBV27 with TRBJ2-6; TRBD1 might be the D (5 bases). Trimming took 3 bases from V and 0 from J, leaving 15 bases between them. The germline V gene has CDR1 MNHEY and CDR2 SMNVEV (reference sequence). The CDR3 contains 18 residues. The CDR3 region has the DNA TGTGCCAGCAGTTTTAGCAACAGGATTAGCTCTGGGGCCAACGTCCTGACTTTC. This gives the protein CASSFSNRISSGANVLTF.

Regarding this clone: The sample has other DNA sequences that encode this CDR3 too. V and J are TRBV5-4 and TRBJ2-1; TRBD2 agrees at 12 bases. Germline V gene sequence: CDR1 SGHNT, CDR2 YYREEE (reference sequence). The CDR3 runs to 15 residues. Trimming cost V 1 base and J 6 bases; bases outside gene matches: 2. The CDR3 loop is CASSLPSGRGNEQFF. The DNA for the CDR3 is TGTGCCAGCAGCTTGCCTAGCGGGAGGGGCAATGAGCAGTTCTTC.

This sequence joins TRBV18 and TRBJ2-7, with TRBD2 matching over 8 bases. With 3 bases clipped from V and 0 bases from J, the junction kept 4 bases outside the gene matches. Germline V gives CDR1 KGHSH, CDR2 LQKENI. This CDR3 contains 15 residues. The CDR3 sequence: CASSPSGSLSYEQYF. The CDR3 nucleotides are TGTGCCAGCTCACCGAGCGGGAGCCTCTCCTACGAGCAGTACTTC.

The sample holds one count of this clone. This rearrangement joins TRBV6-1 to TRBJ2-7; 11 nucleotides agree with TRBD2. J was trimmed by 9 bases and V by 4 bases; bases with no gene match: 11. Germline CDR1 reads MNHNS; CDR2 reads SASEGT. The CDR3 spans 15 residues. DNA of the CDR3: TGTGCCAGCAGTGTGAAGCTAGCGGGAGGCTCCGGGCAGTACTTC. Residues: CASSVKLAGGSGQYF.

The CDR3 is CASRSFYRYTF. The CDR3 DNA is TGTGCCAGCAGGTCTTTTTATCGCTACACCTTC. V is TRBV28 and J is TRBJ1-2; D uncertain. CDR3 length: 11 amino acids. Trimming stripped 6 bases from V and 9 bases from J, with 11 bases between. The germline gives CDR1 MDHEN, CDR2 SYDVKM.

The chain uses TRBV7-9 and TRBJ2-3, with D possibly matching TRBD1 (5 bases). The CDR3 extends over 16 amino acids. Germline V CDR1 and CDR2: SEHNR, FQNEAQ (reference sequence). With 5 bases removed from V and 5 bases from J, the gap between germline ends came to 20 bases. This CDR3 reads CASSHPIVGQRDTQYF. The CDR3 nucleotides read TGTGCCAGCAGCCATCCTATAGTGGGGCAGAGAGATACGCAGTATTTT.

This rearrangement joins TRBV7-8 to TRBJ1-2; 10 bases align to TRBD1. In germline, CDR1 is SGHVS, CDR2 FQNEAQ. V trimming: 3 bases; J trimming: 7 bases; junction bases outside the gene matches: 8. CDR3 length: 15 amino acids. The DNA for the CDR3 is TGTGCCAGCAGCTTGGACAGGGGGGATATAGGTGGCTACACCTTC. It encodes CASSLDRGDIGGYTF.

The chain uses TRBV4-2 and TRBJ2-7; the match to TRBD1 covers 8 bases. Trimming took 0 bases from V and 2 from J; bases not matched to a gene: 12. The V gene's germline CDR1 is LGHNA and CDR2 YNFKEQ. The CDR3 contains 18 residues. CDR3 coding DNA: TGTGCCAGCAGCCAAGAATTTATGGGGACAGGAACCCCCTACGAGCAGTACTTC. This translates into CASSQEFMGTGTPYEQYF.

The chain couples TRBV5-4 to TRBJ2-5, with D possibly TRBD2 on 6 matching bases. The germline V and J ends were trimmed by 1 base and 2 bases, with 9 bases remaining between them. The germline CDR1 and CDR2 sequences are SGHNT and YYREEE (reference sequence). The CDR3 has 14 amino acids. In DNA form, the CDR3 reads TGTGCCAGCAGCTTGTTTGGGGGGCAAGAGACCCAGTACTTC. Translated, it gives CASSLFGGQETQYF.

The CDR3 DNA is TGCGCCAGCAGCCAAGCCCGAGAGTCCTACGAGCAGTACTTC. It yields the protein CASSQARESYEQYF. V gene TRBV4-3 combines with J gene TRBJ2-7; D remains unclear. The CDR3 runs 14 residues. Germline CDR1 is LGHNA and CDR2 is YSLEER. Deletions cut 1 base from V and 1 base from J, with 8 bases between.

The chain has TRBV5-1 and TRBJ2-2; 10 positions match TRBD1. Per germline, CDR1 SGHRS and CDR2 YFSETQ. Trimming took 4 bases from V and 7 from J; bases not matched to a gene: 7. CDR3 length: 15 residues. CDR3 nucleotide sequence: TGCGCCAGCAGCCCAGACAGGGGGCTTAACGGGGAGCTGTTTTTT. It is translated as CASSPDRGLNGELFF.

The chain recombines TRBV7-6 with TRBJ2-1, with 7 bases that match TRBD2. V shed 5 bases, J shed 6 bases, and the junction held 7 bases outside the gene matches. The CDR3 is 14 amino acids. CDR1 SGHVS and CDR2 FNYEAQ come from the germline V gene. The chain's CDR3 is CASSPRGVFNEQFF. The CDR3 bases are TGTGCCAGCAGCCCCCGGGGGGTTTTCAATGAGCAGTTCTTC.

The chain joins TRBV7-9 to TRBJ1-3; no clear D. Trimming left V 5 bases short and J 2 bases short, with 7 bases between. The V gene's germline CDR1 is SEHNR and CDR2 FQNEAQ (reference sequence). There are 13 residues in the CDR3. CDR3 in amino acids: CASSPSAGNTIYF. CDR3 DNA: TGTGCCAGCAGCCCAAGCGCTGGAAACACCATATATTTT.